At least ten counts were recorded for the clone carrying this TCR beta chain. TCRdb independently ran MiXCR on the 5' RACE reads; one entry per CDR3 protein. There are 65,000 to 95,000 distinct CDR3 sequences in the sample; roughly 5.1% occur only once, and roughly 7.6% lies in the top ten. This sample is drawn from a study of T cells of healthy individuals. The trim removed 8 bases at V and 6 bases at J, leaving 5 bases unmatched. Germline CDR1 is MNHEY and CDR2 is SVGEGT. The CDR3 has 13 amino acids. The chain has TRBV6-2 or TRBV6-3 and TRBJ2-7, with TRBD1 matching over 12 bases. The clonotype was recovered from a female donor in good health. The CDR3 region has the DNA TGTGCCAGCCGGGGACAGGGGGCACGCGAGCAGTACTTC. The encoded protein is CASRGQGAREQYF.